This record covers a single T cell receptor (beta chain). The antigen remains undetermined. Trimming pared 1 base from V and 7 bases from J, leaving 11 bases between. The germline gives CDR1 DFQATT, CDR2 SNEGSKA (reference sequence). There are 13 residues in the CDR3. This specimen belongs to a study of T cells after yellow fever vaccination. As for the study in general: In the case of low-cell-number fractions, SMART-Seq v4 Ultra Low Input was used for preparation.

The study made its TCR cDNA through 5'RACE template switching. That step introduced a universal primer site along with UMIs. TCRdb processed the 5' RACE reads anew with MiXCR; each CDR3 protein has one entry. This sample has 500,000 to 650,000 distinct CDR3 sequences, with approximately 13% found just once. Whole-study results and caveats: The presence of abundant clonotypes contaminating from the bulk population was possible in FACS-sorted repertoires. Although the secondary response was weaker, it peaked faster, at day 5 versus 15.

This chain connects TRBV20-1 to TRBJ2-1, with unresolved D. Sequences were derived from PBMCs, sampled on the day of the yellow fever booster vaccination. This sequence originates from a man aged 30 to 45 who received the YFV17D yellow fever vaccine. CDR3 region: CSARVSLRNEQFF. In DNA form, the CDR3 reads TGCAGTGCTAGAGTTAGTTTACGGAATGAGCAGTTCTTC.